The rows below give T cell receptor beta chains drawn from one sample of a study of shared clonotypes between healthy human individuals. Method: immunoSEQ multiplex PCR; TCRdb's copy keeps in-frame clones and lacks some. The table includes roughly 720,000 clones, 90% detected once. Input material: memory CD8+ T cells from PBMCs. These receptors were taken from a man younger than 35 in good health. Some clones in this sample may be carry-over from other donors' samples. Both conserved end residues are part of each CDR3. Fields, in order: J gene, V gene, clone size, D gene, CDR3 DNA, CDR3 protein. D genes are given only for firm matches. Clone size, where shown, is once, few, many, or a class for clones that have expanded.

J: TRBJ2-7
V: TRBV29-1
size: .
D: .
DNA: TGCAGCGTTGAGTCCGGGACCCCCTACGAGCAGTACTTC
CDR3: CSVESGTPYEQYF

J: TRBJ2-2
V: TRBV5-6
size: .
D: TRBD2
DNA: TGTGCCAGCAGCTTACAGGGATTCCTAGCGGGAGGAGGCACCGGGGAGCTGTTTTTT
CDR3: CASSLQGFLAGGGTGELFF

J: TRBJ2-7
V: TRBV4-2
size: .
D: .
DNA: TGTGCCAGCAGCCACAGGGGACCGAACTACGAGCAGTACTTC
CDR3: CASSHRGPNYEQYF

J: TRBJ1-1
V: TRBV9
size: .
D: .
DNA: TGTGCCAGCAGCCCCGGGACGGAAGCTTTCTTT
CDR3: CASSPGTEAFF

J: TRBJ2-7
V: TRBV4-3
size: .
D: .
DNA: TGCGCCAGCAGCCGTGGGGGCGGAACCACGAACTCCTACGAGCAGTACTTC
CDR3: CASSRGGGTTNSYEQYF

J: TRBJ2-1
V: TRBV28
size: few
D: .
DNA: TGTGCCGTCAATCCCCAGAGGTTCTTC
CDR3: CAVNPQRFF

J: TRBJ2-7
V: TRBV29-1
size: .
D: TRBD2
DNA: TGCAGCGTCGAGGGACTAGCGGGTTCCTACGAGCAGTACTTC
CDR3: CSVEGLAGSYEQYF

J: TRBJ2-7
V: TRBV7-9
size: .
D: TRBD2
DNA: TGTGCCAGCAGCTTTCCGGGACTAGAGATTGGGCCCCATTCCTACGAGCAGTACTTC
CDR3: CASSFPGLEIGPHSYEQYF

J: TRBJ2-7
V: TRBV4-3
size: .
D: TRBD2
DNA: TGCGCCAGCAGCCAAGACGGCGGGAGCTCCTACGAGCAGTACTTC
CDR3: CASSQDGGSSYEQYF

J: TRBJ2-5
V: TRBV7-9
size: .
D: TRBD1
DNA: TGTGCCAGCAGCCGTACAGGGGTTGTAGAGACCCAGTACTTC
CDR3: CASSRTGVVETQYF

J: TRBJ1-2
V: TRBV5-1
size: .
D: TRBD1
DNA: TGCGCCAGCAGCGCCGGGACAGTTAATAACTATGGCTACACCTTC
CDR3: CASSAGTVNNYGYTF

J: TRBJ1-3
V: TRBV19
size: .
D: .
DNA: TGTGCCAGTAGTATGATGGGCTCTGGAAACACCATATATTTT
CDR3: CASSMMGSGNTIYF

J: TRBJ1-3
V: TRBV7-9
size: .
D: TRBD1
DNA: TGTGCCAGCAGCCCTCCAGCCCCCCGGGACAGGGAGGACACCATATATTTT
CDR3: CASSPPAPRDREDTIYF

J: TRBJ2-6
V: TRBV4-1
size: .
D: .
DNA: TGCGCCAGCAGCCAAGTGCCTTTCGGAATCGTCTCTGGGGCCAACGTCCTGACTTTC
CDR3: CASSQVPFGIVSGANVLTF

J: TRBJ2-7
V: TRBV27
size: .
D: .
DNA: TGTGCCAGCAGTTTATCGACTGGGCTATACGAGCAGTACTTC
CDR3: CASSLSTGLYEQYF

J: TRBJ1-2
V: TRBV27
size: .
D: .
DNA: TGTGCCAGCAGTTTATCGGCTAACTATGGCTACACCTTC
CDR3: CASSLSANYGYTF

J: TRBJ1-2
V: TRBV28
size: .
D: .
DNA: TGTGCCAGCAGTTTCACAGGATTTAACTATGGCTACACCTTC
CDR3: CASSFTGFNYGYTF

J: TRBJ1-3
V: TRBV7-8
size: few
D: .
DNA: TGTGCCAGCAGCTTGTCTTTGGGGTACACCATATATTTT
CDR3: CASSLSLGYTIYF

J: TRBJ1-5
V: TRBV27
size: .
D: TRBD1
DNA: TGTGCCAGCAGTTTCTCCGGGACAGGGATTTGGGCCCAGCATTTT
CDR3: CASSFSGTGIWAQHF

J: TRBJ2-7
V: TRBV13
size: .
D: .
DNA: TGTGCCAGCAGCTTGGGCGGAGTCAGATACGAGCAGTACTTC
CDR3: CASSLGGVRYEQYF

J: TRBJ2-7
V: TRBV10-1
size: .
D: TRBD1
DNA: TGCGCCCTACACCCCGGGACAGACTCCTACGAGCAGTACTTC
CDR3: CALHPGTDSYEQYF

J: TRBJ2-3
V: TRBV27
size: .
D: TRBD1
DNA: TGTGCCAGCAGTCTTGATAGGGGGCGCTCCGGCACAGATACGCAGTATTTT
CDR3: CASSLDRGRSGTDTQYF

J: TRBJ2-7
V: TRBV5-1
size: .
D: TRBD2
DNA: TGCGCCAGCAGCCTAGGGACTAGCGGGAGGGTCTACGAGCAGTACTTC
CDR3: CASSLGTSGRVYEQYF

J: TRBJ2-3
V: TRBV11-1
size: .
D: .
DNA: TGTGCCAGCAGCTTACCCTACTCGTCCACAGATACGCAGTATTTT
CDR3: CASSLPYSSTDTQYF

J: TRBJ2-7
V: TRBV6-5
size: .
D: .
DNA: TGTGCCAGCAATGGTCGAGGGGCCTACGAGCAGTACTTC
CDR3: CASNGRGAYEQYF

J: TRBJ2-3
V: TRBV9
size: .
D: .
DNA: TGTGCCAGCAGCGTAGATCCGACTAGCACAGATACGCAGTATTTT
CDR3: CASSVDPTSTDTQYF

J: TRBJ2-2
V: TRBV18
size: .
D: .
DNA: TGTGCCAGCTCACCACTGGGGCCGGGAGATCACCCCGGGGAGCTGTTTTTT
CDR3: CASSPLGPGDHPGELFF

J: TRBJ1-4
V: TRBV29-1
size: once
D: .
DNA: TGCAGCGTTGAGGGCGTAGGCGACGCAACTAATGAAAAACTGTTTTTT
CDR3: CSVEGVGDATNEKLFF

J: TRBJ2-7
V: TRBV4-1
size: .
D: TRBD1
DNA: TGCGCCAGCAGCCAAGATCCTGCACAGGGGGCTTACGAGCAGTACTTC
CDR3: CASSQDPAQGAYEQYF

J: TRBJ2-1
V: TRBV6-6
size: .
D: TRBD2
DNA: TGTGCCAGCTCCCTTTCGGGAGGTTACAATGAGCAGTTCTTC
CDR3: CASSLSGGYNEQFF

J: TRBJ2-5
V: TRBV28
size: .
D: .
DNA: TGTGCCAGCCGTGGGGTCTGGGAGACCCAGTACTTC
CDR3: CASRGVWETQYF

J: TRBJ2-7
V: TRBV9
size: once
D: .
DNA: TGTGCCAGCACGGAACTCGAGCAGTACTTC
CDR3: CASTELEQYF

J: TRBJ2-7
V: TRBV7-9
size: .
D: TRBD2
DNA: TGTGCCAGCAGCCAAGGTGGACTAGTCGAGCAGTACTTC
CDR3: CASSQGGLVEQYF

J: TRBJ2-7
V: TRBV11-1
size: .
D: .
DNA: TGTGCCAGCAGCTTAGTGGCGGGGACCCTAGAGCAGTACTTC
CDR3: CASSLVAGTLEQYF

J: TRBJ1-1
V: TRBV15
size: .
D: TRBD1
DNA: TGTGCCACCAGCAGACCCCACAGGGGGCTCCCTGAAGCTTTCTTT
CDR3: CATSRPHRGLPEAFF

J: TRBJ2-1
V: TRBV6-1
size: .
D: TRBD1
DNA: TGTGCCAGCAGTGGGGACAGGGCGACCTACAATGAGCAGTTCTTC
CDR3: CASSGDRATYNEQFF

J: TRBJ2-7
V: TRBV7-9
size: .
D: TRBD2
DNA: TGTGCCAGCAGCTTGCTAGCGGATTACGAGCAGTACTTC
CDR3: CASSLLADYEQYF

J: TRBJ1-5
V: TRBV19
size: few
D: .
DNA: TGTGCCAGTAGTCTGGGAGGGCAGCCCCAGCATTTT
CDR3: CASSLGGQPQHF

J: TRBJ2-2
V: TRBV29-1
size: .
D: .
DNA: TGCAGCGTTTTGCCCTCTGGGGGGATCGCGAACACCGGGGAGCTGTTTTTT
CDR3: CSVLPSGGIANTGELFF

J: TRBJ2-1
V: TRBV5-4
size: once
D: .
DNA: TGTGCCAGCAGCGAGTGGGGCGACAATGAGCAGTTCTTC
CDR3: CASSEWGDNEQFF

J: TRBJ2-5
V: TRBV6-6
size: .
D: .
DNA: TGTGCCAGCAGTTATGGAGAGACCCAGTACTTC
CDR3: CASSYGETQYF

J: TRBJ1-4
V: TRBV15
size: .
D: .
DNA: TGTGCCACCAGCACGGAAGCAGGGGAGGCTAATGAAAAACTGTTTTTT
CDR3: CATSTEAGEANEKLFF

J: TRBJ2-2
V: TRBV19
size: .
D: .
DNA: TGTGCCAGTAGTATAGCGGGGAACCCCCCCGGGGAGCTGTTTTTT
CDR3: CASSIAGNPPGELFF

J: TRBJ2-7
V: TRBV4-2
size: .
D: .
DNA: TGTGCCAGCAGGCAAGAATGGCAGAGCTCCTACGAGCAGTACTTC
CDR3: CASRQEWQSSYEQYF

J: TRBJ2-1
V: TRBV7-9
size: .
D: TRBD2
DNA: TGTGCCAGCAGCCGGACTAGCGGGAGGGTGGGTGAGCAGTTCTTC
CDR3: CASSRTSGRVGEQFF

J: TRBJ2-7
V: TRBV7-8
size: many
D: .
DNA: TGTGCCAGCAGCTTAGGTACCGGGACCTACGAGCAGTACTTC
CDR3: CASSLGTGTYEQYF

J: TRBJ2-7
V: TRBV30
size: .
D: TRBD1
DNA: TGTGCCTGGGGGGACAGGGGGCGCCCCTACGAGCAGTACTTC
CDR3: CAWGDRGRPYEQYF

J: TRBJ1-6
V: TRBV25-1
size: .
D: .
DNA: TGTGCCAGCAGTGAGACCCCCCGAGGCTCACCCCTCCACTTT
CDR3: CASSETPRGSPLHF

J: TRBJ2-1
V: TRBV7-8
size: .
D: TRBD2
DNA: TGTGCCAGCAGCTTATTTTCGCAGACTAGCGGCTACAATGAGCAGTTCTTC
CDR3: CASSLFSQTSGYNEQFF

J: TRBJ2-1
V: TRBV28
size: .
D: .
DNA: TGTGCCAGCAGACTTCGAGAGATTAGCGCGGATGAGCAGTTCTTC
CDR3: CASRLREISADEQFF

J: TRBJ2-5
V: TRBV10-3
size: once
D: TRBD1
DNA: TGTGCCATCAGTGATCCACAGGGGATGGGGTTTGGGACCCAGTACTTC
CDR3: CAISDPQGMGFGTQYF

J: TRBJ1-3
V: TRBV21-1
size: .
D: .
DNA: TGTGCCAGCAGCCGCGGAGTCATATATTTT
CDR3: CASSRGVIYF

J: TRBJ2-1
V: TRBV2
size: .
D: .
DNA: TGTGCCAGCAGTGATGAGGGAGCTAGGAACAATGAGCAGTTCTTC
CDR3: CASSDEGARNNEQFF

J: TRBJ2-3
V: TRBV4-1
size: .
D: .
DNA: TGCGCCAGCAGCCAAAGGCTCGGTGGGGTTGGGCAGTATACGCAGTATTTT
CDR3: CASSQRLGGVGQYTQYF

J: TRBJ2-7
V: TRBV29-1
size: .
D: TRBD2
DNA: TGCAGCGTTGAAGACCCGACTAGCGGGTACGAGCAGTACTTC
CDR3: CSVEDPTSGYEQYF

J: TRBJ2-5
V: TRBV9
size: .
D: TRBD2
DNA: TGTGCCAGCAGCGGGCGGGAGGGCCTTCAAGAGACCCAGTACTTC
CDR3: CASSGREGLQETQYF